The 29 T cell receptor beta chains below come from one sample, sequenced in a study of cytomegalovirus exposure and HLA in healthy donors. Vbeta (60) and Jbeta (13) primers were used in the PCR. Profiling relied on immunoSEQ multiplex PCR, and the TCRdb table lists in-frame clones only, not all of them. The sample lists 150,000 to 250,000 clones; roughly 85% were seen once. The sequenced sample consisted of PBMCs. The receptors originated from a woman aged 45-65 years in good health and CMV-seronegative.

This chain joins TRBV7-9 and TRBJ2-2, with 8 bases identical to TRBD2. The length of the CDR3 is 17 residues. Unmatched junction bases numbered 8, after V lost 5 bases and J lost 0 bases. CDR1 SEHNR and CDR2 FQNEAQ come from the germline V gene (reference sequence). The CDR3: CASSKAGEETNTGELFF. In nucleotides, the CDR3 is TGTGCCAGCAGCAAAGCGGGAGAAGAGACGAACACCGGGGAGCTGTTTTTT. Variable domain in full (rest from reference TRBV7-9 and TRBJ2-2): DTGVSQNPRHKITKRGQNVTFRCDPISEHNRLYWYRQTLGQGPEFLTYFQNEAQLEKSRLLSDRFSAERPKGSFSTLEIQRTEQGDSAMYLCASSKAGEETNTGELFFGEGSRLTVL.

This clone was found a few times. V is TRBV21-1 and J is TRBJ2-7; TRBD2 is taken as the D call from the table, unchecked against the DNA. TRBV21-1 is recorded as a pseudogene. The CDR3 sequence is 15 residues long. CDR3 in DNA: TGTGCCAGCAGCAAAAAGAGCGGAGCCTCCTACGAGCAGTACTTC. Protein product: CASSKKSGASYEQYF.

This clone is a singleton in its sample. The chain combines TRBV2 with TRBJ1-5, with 9 bases that match TRBD1. Germline assignment: CDR1 SNHLY and CDR2 FYNNEI. V shed 7 bases, J shed 4 bases, and the junction held 2 bases outside the gene matches. This CDR3 comprises 13 residues. The chain's CDR3 is CASKGTGNQPQHF. CDR3 nucleotide sequence: TGTGCCAGCAAAGGGACAGGGAATCAGCCCCAGCATTTT.

V usage is TRBV5-1 and J usage is TRBJ2-1, with D possibly being TRBD2 (6 bases). The CDR3 sequence is 15 residues long. V was clipped by 5 bases and J by 2 bases, with 14 bases between them. Germline V CDR1 and CDR2: SGHRS, YFSETQ. CDR3 region: CASRLAGTAYNEQFF. CDR3 coding DNA: TGCGCCAGCAGACTCGCGGGAACGGCCTACAATGAGCAGTTCTTC.

The gene calls are TRBV10-2 and TRBJ2-5; 9 nucleotides align to TRBD2. The V gene end was trimmed by 6 bases and the J gene end by 4 bases; junction bases not matched to a gene: 12. The V gene's germline CDR1 is WSHSY and CDR2 SAAADI. The CDR3 has 16 amino acids. The CDR3 DNA follows: TGCGCCAGCAGGGTACGGGTAGCGGGAGAGGGAGAGACCCAGTACTTC. Its protein is CASRVRVAGEGETQYF.

V usage is TRBV6-5 and J usage is TRBJ2-7, with 9 nucleotides matching TRBD1. V lost 4 bases to trimming and J lost 2 bases; unmatched junction nucleotides: 3. Per germline, CDR1 MNHEY and CDR2 SVGAGI. The CDR3 consists of 14 residues. The CDR3 reads CASSSDRGAYEQYF. The CDR3 DNA sequence: TGTGCCAGCAGTTCGGACAGGGGAGCCTACGAGCAGTACTTC.

The chain is built from TRBV7-2 and TRBJ1-1; 7 bases are a match to TRBD1. Germline loops: CDR1 SGHTA, CDR2 FQGNSA. The V segment lost 5 bases and the J segment 1 base; nucleotides outside the gene matches: 4. The CDR3 has 14 amino acids. CDR3 in amino acids: CASSPQGTNTEAFF. CDR3 DNA: TGTGCCAGCAGCCCACAGGGGACGAACACTGAAGCTTTCTTT.

V is TRBV5-4 and J is TRBJ2-1, with 9 bases lining up with TRBD2. Germline CDR1 reads SGHNT; CDR2 reads YYREEE (reference sequence). CDR3 length: 14 residues. V dropped 9 bases and J dropped 7; count of bases not matched to a gene: 11. The CDR3: CATAGLAGRNEQFF. The CDR3 nucleotides read TGTGCCACCGCGGGGCTAGCGGGAAGAAATGAGCAGTTCTTC.

CDR3: CASSAGTGPVNEQFF. DNA for the CDR3: TGTGCCAGCAGCGCGGGGACAGGGCCCGTGAATGAGCAGTTCTTC. The chain uses TRBV9 and TRBJ2-1; 9 bases match TRBD1. After removal of 3 bases from V and 7 bases from J, the junction contained 8 bases not matched to a gene. Germline V gene data show CDR1 as SGDLS and CDR2 as YYNGEE. This CDR3 is 15 amino acids long.

The V gene is TRBV28, the J gene TRBJ2-1, with D perhaps TRBD2 (5 bases). Germline V lookup: CDR1 MDHEN, CDR2 SYDVKM. Trimming left V 5 bases short and J 1 base short, with 12 bases between. The CDR3 extends over 15 amino acids. CDR3 loop: CASSITGVSYNEQFF. The CDR3 DNA sequence: TGTGCCAGCAGTATTACCGGGGTTTCCTACAATGAGCAGTTCTTC.

The chain carries TRBV30 and TRBJ1-3; 7 bases are shared with TRBD1. Trimming at V came to 1 base and at J to 0 bases, leaving 18 bases not matched to a gene. The CDR3 spans 20 residues. Germline-derived CDR1 and CDR2 are GTSNPN and SVGIG (reference sequence). The DNA of the CDR3 is TGTGCCTGGAGTGGTGTCTCAAGAGGGACAGCAATAAGCTCTGGAAACACCATATATTTT. Translating gives CAWSGVSRGTAISSGNTIYF.

This chain joins TRBV6-5 and TRBJ2-2, with 7 nucleotides matching TRBD1. The trim removed 6 bases at V and 2 bases at J, leaving 6 bases unmatched. Germline CDR1 is MNHEY and CDR2 is SVGAGI. The CDR3 runs to 15 residues. CDR3 protein: CASSNDRANTGELFF. The CDR3 DNA follows: TGTGCCAGCAGCAACGACAGGGCTAACACCGGGGAGCTGTTTTTT.

The V call is TRBV28, the J call TRBJ1-1; tentatively, D is TRBD1 (5 bases). The CDR3 is 15 residues long. The germline CDR1 and CDR2 sequences are MDHEN and SYDVKM. Trimming shortened V by 7 bases and J by 1 base, and 16 bases separated the two germline ends. The CDR3 loop reads CASKGSGTGNTEAFF. CDR3 nucleotides: TGTGCCAGCAAAGGGTCCGGTACAGGGAACACTGAAGCTTTCTTT. Looking up the rest from reference TRBV28 and TRBJ1-1 gives the full variable domain: DVKVTQSSRYLVKRTGEKVFLECVQDMDHENMFWYRQDPGLGLRLIYFSYDVKMKEKGDIPEGYSVSREKKERFSLILESASTNQTSMYLCASKGSGTGNTEAFFGQGTRLTVV.

This clone has a single count. This rearrangement joins TRBV4-2 to TRBJ2-1; 10 positions agree with TRBD2. The CDR3 length is 15 residues. V shed 1 base and J 4 bases; nucleotides not matched to a gene: 1. Germline CDR1 and CDR2: LGHNA and YNFKEQ. The CDR3 DNA follows: TGTGCCAGCAGCCAAGGGACTAGCGGTTACAATGAGCAGTTCTTC. Translated: CASSQGTSGYNEQFF.

The gene calls are TRBV28 and TRBJ1-4, with a tentative D call TRBD1 (6 bases). V was trimmed by 2 bases and J by 0 bases, leaving 13 bases between them. The CDR3 spans 17 residues. Germline V gene data show CDR1 as MDHEN and CDR2 as SYDVKM. Written as DNA, the CDR3 is TGTGCCAGCAGTTTACGGGGACACACTGCAACTAATGAAAAACTGTTTTTT. It codes for CASSLRGHTATNEKLFF.

The CDR3 DNA is TGTGCCAGCTCACCAGGGACAGGAGTTAATGAAAAACTGTTTTTT. It translates to CASSPGTGVNEKLFF. V and J are TRBV18 and TRBJ1-4; 8 bases fit TRBD1. The V segment lost 2 bases and the J segment 4 bases; nucleotides outside the gene matches: 3. Germline V gene data show CDR1 as KGHSH and CDR2 as LQKENI. CDR3 length: 15 residues.

The chain links TRBV28 to TRBJ1-4, with unresolved D. This CDR3 region has 14 residues. Trimming removed 6 bases from V and 7 bases from J, with 15 bases in between. The V gene's germline CDR1 is MDHEN and CDR2 SYDVKM. The CDR3 loop reads CASRSYQSFEKLFF. CDR3 sequence (DNA): TGTGCCAGCAGAAGTTATCAGTCCTTTGAAAAACTGTTTTTT.

In this sample, this clone turned up once. V gene TRBV19 combines with J gene TRBJ2-7; maybe TRBD1 (6 bases). V lost 5 bases and J lost 7, with 15 bases in between. CDR3 length: 13 amino acids. The V gene's germline CDR1 is LNHDA and CDR2 SQIVND (reference sequence). The CDR3 reads CASSLRTAQEQYF. The DNA for the CDR3 is TGTGCCAGTAGTTTACGGACAGCGCAGGAGCAGTACTTC.

Concerning this clone itself: No DNA is shown, since the ends of the CDR3 on it are uncertain; the CDR3 is the one TCRdb lists. The chain recombines TRBV28 with TRBJ1-2; the table's D call, TRBD1, has no DNA check behind it. 14 amino acids form the CDR3, both terminal residues included. CDR1 is MDHEN and CDR2 is SYDVKM in the germline V gene. The CDR3 here is CASSTSTGGYGYTF.

This clone was detected only once. The chain employs TRBV7-9 and TRBJ2-7; 7 nucleotides line up with TRBD1. V dropped 4 bases and J dropped 1; count of bases not matched to a gene: 4. From germline, CDR1 is SEHNR and CDR2 FQNEAQ (reference sequence). The CDR3 is 14 residues long. CDR3 nucleotides: TGTGCCAGCAGCTCACAGGACAGGTCCTACGAGCAGTACTTC. It is translated as CASSSQDRSYEQYF.

The gene calls are TRBV10-1 and TRBJ2-1; 7 bases line up with TRBD1. Germline values: CDR1 WNHNN, CDR2 SYGVQD (reference sequence). J lost 13 bases, V lost 11 bases, and 17 bases had no gene match. The CDR3 sequence is 13 residues long. The chain's CDR3 is CAAGGPATSKQFF. DNA of the CDR3: TGCGCCGCAGGGGGTCCTGCAACCAGCAAACAGTTCTTC.

The J gene is TRBJ2-5, the V gene TRBV27, with 7 positions matching TRBD1. J gave up 4 bases and V 3 bases, and 11 bases lay outside the gene matches. Germline V gene data show CDR1 as MNHEY and CDR2 as SMNVEV (reference sequence). The length of the CDR3 is 16 residues. In DNA, the CDR3 is TGTGCCAGCAGTTTGCGGACGGTAGGGGGCTCAGAGACCCAGTACTTC. Protein product: CASSLRTVGGSETQYF.

This rearrangement joins TRBV19 to TRBJ2-1; no clear D gene. V gave up 5 bases and J gave up 3 bases, with 8 bases separating them. CDR1 is LNHDA and CDR2 is SQIVND in the germline V gene (reference sequence). The CDR3 extends over 13 amino acids. The CDR3, as DNA: TGTGCCAGTAGTGCTCCTAACTACAATGAGCAGTTCTTC. Translating gives CASSAPNYNEQFF.

This clone showed up just once. V usage is TRBV29-1 and J usage is TRBJ2-5, with 11 positions matching TRBD2. J lost 4 bases, V lost 6 bases, and 7 bases had no gene match. The CDR3 length is 14 residues. Germline V gives CDR1 SQVTM, CDR2 ANQGSEA. CDR3 sequence: CSVSTSGRGETQYF. CDR3 nucleotides: TGCAGCGTCTCCACTAGCGGGAGAGGAGAGACCCAGTACTTC.

The CDR3, as DNA: TGTGCCAGCAGCCCGAACAGGGCGCTCATGAACACTGAAGCTTTCTTT. This codes for CASSPNRALMNTEAFF. The V gene is TRBV28, the J gene TRBJ1-1, with a weak D call TRBD1 (6 bases). The V gene lost 6 bases and the J gene lost 0 bases, with 17 bases spanning the gap. The CDR3 runs to 16 residues. Germline V gene lookup returns CDR1 MDHEN and CDR2 SYDVKM.

The chain carries TRBV10-3 and TRBJ1-2; 7 nucleotides agree with TRBD1. In germline, CDR1 is ENHRY, CDR2 SYGVKD. This CDR3 spans 16 amino acids. V dropped 4 bases and J dropped 0; count of bases not matched to a gene: 8. Here the CDR3 DNA reads TGTGCCATCAGTGCCCGGACAGGCTTACCTAACTATGGCTACACCTTC. Residues: CAISARTGLPNYGYTF.

The chain carries TRBV27 and TRBJ2-4; possible D gene TRBD1, 6 bases. The CDR3 extends over 13 amino acids. CDR1 and CDR2 (germline): MNHEY, SMNVEV (reference sequence). V was trimmed by 6 bases and J by 2 bases, leaving 8 bases between them. In DNA form, the CDR3 reads TGTGCCAGCAGCTGGGACACCAAAAACATTCAGTACTTC. It is translated as CASSWDTKNIQYF.

This sequence joins TRBV2 and TRBJ2-3, with D tentatively TRBD2 (5 bases). V lost 6 bases and J 1 base, leaving 11 bases between the germline ends. In germline, CDR1 is SNHLY, CDR2 FYNNEI. The length of the CDR3 is 14 residues. CDR3 DNA sequence: TGTGCCAGCAGCAGACTAACCCGCACAGATACGCAGTATTTT. Amino acid sequence: CASSRLTRTDTQYF.

This chain links TRBV5-1 with TRBJ1-1; TRBD1 agrees at 7 bases. The CDR3 contains 16 residues. V shed 4 bases, J shed 4 bases, and the junction held 13 bases outside the gene matches. Looked up from germline, CDR1 is SGHRS and CDR2 is YFSETQ. CDR3 in DNA: TGCGCCAGCAGCGTCCGGTTGGGGACAGCCATCACTGAAGCTTTCTTT. Protein sequence: CASSVRLGTAITEAFF.